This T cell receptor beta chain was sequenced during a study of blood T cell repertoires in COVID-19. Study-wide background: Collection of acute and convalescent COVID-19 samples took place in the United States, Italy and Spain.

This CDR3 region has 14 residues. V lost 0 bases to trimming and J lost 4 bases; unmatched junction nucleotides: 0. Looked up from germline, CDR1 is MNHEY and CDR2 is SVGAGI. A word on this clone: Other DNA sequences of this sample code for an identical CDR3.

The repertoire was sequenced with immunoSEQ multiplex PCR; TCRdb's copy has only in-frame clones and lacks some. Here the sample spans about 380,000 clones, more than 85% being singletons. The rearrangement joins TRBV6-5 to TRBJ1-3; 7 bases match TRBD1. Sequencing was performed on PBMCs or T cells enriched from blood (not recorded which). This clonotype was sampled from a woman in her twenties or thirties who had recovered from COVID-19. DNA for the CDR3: TGTGCCAGCAGTTACTCAGGGGGCGGAAACACCATATATTTT. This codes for CASSYSGGGNTIYF.